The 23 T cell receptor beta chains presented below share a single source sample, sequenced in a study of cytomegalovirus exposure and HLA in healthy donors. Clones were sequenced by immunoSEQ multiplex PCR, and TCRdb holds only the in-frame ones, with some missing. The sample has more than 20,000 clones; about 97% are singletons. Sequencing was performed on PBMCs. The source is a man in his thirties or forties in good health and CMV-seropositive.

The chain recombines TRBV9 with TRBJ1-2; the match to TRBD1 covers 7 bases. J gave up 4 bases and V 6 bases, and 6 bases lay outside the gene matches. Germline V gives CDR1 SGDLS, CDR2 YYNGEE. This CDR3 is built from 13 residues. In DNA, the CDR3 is TGTGCCAGCACCTCCGGGACAGCCTATGGCTACACCTTC. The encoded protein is CASTSGTAYGYTF.

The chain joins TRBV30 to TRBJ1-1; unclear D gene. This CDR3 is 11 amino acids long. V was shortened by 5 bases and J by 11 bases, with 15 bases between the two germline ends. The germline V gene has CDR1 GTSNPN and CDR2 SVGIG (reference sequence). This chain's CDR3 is CAWAFTTGAFF. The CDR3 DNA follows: TGTGCCTGGGCTTTTACCACGGGGGCTTTCTTT.

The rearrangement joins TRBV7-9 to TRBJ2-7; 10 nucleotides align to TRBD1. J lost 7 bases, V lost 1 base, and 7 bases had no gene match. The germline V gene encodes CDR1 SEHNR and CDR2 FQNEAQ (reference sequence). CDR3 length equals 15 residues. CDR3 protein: CASSLVGTGVGEQYF. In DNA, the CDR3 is TGTGCCAGCAGCTTAGTAGGGACAGGGGTTGGGGAGCAGTACTTC. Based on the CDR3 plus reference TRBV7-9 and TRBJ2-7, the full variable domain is DTGVSQNPRHKITKRGQNVTFRCDPISEHNRLYWYRQTLGQGPEFLTYFQNEAQLEKSRLLSDRFSAERPKGSFSTLEIQRTEQGDSAMYLCASSLVGTGVGEQYFGPGTRLTVT.

The DNA for the CDR3 is TGTGCCAGCAGTGAAGCGCTAATCACGCAGTATTTT. This sequence encodes CASSEALITQYF. V gene TRBV2 combines with J gene TRBJ2-3; D gene unclear. Germline loops: CDR1 SNHLY, CDR2 FYNNEI. Trimming pared 0 bases from V and 9 bases from J, leaving 7 bases between. This CDR3 region has 12 residues.

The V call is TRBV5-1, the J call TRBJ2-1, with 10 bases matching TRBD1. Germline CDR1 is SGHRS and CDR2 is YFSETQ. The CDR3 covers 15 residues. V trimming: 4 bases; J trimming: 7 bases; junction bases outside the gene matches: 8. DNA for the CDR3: TGCGCCAGCAGCAGGGGGGACAGGGGAGGGAATGAGCAGTTCTTC. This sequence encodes CASSRGDRGGNEQFF.

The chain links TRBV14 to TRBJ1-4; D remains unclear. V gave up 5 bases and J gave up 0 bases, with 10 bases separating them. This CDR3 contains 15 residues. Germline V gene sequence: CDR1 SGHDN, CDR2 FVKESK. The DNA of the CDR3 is TGTGCCAGCAGCTACAACAGTGCAACTAATGAAAAACTGTTTTTT. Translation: CASSYNSATNEKLFF.

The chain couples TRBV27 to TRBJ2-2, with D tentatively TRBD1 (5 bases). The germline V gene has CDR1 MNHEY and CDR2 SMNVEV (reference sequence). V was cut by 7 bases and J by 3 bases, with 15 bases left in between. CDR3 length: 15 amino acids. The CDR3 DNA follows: TGTGCCAGCACTATTCCCAGGGATGACACCGGGGAGCTGTTTTTT. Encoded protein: CASTIPRDDTGELFF.

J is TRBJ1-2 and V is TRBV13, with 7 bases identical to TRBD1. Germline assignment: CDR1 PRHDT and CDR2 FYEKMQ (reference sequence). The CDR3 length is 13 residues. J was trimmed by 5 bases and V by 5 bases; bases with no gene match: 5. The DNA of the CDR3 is TGTGCCAGCAGCCCGGGACAGTCTTATGGCTACACCTTC. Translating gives CASSPGQSYGYTF. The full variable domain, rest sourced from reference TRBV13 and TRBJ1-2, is AAGVIQSPRHLIKEKRETATLKCYPIPRHDTVYWYQQGPGQDPQFLISFYEKMQSDKGSIPDRFSAQQFSDYHSELNMSSLELGDSALYFCASSPGQSYGYTFGSGTRLTVV.

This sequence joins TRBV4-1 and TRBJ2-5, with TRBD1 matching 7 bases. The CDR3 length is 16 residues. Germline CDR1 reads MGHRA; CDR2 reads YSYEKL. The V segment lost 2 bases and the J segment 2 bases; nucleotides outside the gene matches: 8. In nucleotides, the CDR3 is TGCGCCAGCAGCCAAAATCCGGACAGGTGGCAAGAGACCCAGTACTTC. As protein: CASSQNPDRWQETQYF.

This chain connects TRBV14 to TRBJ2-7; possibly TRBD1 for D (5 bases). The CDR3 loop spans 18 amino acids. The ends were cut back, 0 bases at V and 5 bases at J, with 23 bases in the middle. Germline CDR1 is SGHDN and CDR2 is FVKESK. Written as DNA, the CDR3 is TGTGCCAGCAGCCAAGATTTGGCGTTCACAGGACCTTCTGACGAGCAGTACTTC. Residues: CASSQDLAFTGPSDEQYF.

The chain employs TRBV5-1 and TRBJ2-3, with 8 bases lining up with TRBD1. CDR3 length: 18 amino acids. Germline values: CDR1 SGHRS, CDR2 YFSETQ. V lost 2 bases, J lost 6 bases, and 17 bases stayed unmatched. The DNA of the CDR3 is TGCGCCAGCAGCTTCCCCCCGGGACAGGAGGCACAAATTGATACGCAGTATTTT. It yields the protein CASSFPPGQEAQIDTQYF.

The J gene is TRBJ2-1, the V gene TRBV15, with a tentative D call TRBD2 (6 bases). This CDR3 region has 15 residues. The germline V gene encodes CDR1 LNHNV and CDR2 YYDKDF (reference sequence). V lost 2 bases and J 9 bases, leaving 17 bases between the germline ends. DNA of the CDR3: TGTGCCACCAGCAGAAAACCCCCGGGGGAGTCTGAGCAGTTCTTC. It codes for CATSRKPPGESEQFF.

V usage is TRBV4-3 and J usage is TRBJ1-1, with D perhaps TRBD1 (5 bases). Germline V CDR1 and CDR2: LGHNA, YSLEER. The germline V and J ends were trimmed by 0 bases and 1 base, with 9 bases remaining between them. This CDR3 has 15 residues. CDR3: CASSQEGRGNTEAFF. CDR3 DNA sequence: TGCGCCAGCAGCCAAGAGGGGCGGGGGAACACTGAAGCTTTCTTT.

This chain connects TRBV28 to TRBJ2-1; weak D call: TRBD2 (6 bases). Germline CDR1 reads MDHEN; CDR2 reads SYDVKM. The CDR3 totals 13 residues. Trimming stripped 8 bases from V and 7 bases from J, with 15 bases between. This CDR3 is CASPGAGGNEQFF. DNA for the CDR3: TGTGCCAGCCCCGGGGCAGGAGGGAATGAGCAGTTCTTC.

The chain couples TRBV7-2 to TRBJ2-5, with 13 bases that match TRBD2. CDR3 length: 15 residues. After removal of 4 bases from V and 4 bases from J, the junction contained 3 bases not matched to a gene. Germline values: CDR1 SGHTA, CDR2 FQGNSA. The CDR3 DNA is TGTGCCAGCAGCTCTCGGACTAGCGGGAGAGAGACCCAGTACTTC. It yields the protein CASSSRTSGRETQYF.

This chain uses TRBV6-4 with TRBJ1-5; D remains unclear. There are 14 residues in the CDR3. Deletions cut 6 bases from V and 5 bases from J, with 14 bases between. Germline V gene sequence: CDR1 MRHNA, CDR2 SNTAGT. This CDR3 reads CASRRHPRDQPQHF. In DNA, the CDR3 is TGTGCCAGCAGGAGACACCCGAGGGATCAGCCCCAGCATTTT.

CDR3 bases: TGTGCCAGCAGCGCCCGGACTAGCGGGAGGGGCAATGAGCAGTTCTTC. Protein product: CASSARTSGRGNEQFF. This chain links TRBV9 with TRBJ2-1; 15 nucleotides match TRBD2. CDR1 and CDR2 from the germline V gene are SGDLS and YYNGEE. There are 16 residues in the CDR3. Losses at the gene ends were 3 bases for V and 6 bases for J; bases not matched to a gene: 4.

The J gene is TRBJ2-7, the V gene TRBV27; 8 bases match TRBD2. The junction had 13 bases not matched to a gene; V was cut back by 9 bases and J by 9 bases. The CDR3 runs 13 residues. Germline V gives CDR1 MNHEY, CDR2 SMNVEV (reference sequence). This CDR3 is CASLSGAPRVQYF. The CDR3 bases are TGTGCCAGTCTTAGCGGGGCCCCCCGCGTGCAGTACTTC.

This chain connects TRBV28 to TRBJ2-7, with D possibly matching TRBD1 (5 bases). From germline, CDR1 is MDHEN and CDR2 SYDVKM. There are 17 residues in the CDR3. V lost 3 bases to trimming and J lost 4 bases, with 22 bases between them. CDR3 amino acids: CASSLGVVVGRGYEQYF. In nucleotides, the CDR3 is TGTGCCAGCAGTTTGGGCGTGGTGGTGGGGCGCGGATACGAGCAGTACTTC.

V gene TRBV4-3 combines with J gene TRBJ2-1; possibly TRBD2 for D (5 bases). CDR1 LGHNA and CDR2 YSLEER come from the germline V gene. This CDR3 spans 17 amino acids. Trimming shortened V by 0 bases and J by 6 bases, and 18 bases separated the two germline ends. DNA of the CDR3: TGCGCCAGCAGCCAAGAGGCGACCGGAGGCCCCCTCAATGAGCAGTTCTTC. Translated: CASSQEATGGPLNEQFF.

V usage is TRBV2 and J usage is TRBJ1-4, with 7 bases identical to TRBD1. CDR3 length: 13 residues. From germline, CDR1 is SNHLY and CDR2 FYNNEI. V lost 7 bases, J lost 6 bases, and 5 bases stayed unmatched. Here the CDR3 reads CASIRQGYEKLFF. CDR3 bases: TGTGCCAGCATCCGACAGGGATATGAAAAACTGTTTTTT.

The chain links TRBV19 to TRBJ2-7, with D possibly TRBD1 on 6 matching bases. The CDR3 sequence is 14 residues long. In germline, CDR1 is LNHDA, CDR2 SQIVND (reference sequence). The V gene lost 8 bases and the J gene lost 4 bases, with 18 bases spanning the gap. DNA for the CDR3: TGTGCCAGTGCCAGGGGACAACCGGCTTACGAGCAGTACTTC. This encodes CASARGQPAYEQYF.

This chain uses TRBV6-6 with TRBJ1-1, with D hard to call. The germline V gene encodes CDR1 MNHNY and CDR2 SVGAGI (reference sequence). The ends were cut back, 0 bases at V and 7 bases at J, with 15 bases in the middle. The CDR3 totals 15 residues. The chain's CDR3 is CASSYSRVREREAFF. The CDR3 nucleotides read TGTGCCAGCAGTTACTCGAGGGTGAGGGAGCGTGAAGCTTTCTTT.